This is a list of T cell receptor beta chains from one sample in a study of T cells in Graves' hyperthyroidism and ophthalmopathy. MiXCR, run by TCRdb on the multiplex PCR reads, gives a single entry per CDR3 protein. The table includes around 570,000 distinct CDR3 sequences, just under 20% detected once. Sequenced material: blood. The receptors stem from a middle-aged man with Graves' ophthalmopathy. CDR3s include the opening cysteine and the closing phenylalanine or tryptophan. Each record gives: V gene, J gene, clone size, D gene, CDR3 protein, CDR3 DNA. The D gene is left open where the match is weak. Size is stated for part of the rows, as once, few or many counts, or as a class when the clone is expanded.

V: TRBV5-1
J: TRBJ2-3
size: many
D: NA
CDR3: CASSLAWGVSTDTQYF
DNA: TGCGCCAGCAGCTTGGCCTGGGGAGTAAGCACAGATACGCAGTATTTT

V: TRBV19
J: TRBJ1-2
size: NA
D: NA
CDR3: CASSIQGHGYTF
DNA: TGTGCCAGTAGTATCCAGGGTCATGGCTACACCTTC

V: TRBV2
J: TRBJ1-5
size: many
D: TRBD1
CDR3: CASSTGTVSQPQHF
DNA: TGTGCCAGCAGTACCGGGACAGTGAGTCAGCCCCAGCATTTT

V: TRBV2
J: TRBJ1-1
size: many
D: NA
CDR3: CASSAQVNTEAFF
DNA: TGTGCCAGCAGTGCACAGGTGAACACTGAAGCTTTCTTT

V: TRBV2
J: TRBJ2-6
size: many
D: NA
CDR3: CANQQGPGANVLTF
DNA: TGTGCCAACCAACAGGGTCCTGGGGCCAACGTCCTGACTTTC

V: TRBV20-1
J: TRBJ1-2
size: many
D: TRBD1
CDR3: CSARDQTGGLGGYTF
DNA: TGCAGTGCTAGAGACCAGACAGGGGGCTTGGGAGGCTACACCTTC

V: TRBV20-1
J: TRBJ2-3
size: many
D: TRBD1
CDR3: CSASSLGQGASTDTQYF
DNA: TGCAGTGCTAGTTCCTTAGGACAGGGAGCGAGCACAGATACGCAGTATTTT

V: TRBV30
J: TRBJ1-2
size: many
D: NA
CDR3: CAWRGDSTNYGYTF
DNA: TGTGCCTGGAGGGGTGACAGTACGAACTATGGCTACACCTTC

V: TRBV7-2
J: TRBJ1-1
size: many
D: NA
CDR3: CASSLNIYEAFF
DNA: TGTGCCAGCAGCTTAAATATCTACGAAGCTTTCTTT

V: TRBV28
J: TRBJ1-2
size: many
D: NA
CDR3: CASTGPNYGYTF
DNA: TGTGCCAGCACCGGACCGAACTATGGCTACACCTTC

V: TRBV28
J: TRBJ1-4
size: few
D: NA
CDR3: CASSFQGTNEKLFF
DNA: TGTGCCAGCAGTTTCCAGGGGACTAATGAAAAACTGTTTTTT

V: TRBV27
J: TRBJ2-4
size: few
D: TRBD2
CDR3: CASSTGTSGSNIQYF
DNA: TGTGCCAGCAGTACAGGGACTAGCGGAAGCAACATTCAGTACTTC

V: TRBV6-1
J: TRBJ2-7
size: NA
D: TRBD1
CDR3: CATTLGQGNFKQYF
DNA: TGTGCCACCACCCTCGGACAGGGAAATTTCAAGCAGTACTTC

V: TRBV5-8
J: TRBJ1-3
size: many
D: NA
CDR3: CASSYSGNTIYF
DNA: TGTGCCAGCAGCTACTCTGGAAACACCATATATTTT

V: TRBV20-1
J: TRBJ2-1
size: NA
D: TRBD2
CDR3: CSAQQLGLVFGNEQFF
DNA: TGCAGTGCCCAACAGCTGGGACTAGTATTCGGCAATGAGCAGTTCTTC

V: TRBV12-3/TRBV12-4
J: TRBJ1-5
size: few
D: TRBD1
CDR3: CASSYDRGYVSPQHF
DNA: TGTGCCAGCAGTTACGACAGGGGATACGTTTCGCCCCAGCATTTT

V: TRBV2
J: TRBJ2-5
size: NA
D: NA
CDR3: CASSVPGPTQETQYF
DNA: TGTGCCAGCAGTGTCCCGGGACCAACTCAAGAGACCCAGTACTTC

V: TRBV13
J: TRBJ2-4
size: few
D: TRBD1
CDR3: CASSLTGQGTYFAKNIQYF
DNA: TGTGCCAGCAGCCTGACGGGACAGGGGACCTATTTTGCCAAAAACATTCAGTACTTC

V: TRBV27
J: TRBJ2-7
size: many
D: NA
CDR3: CASSYRLTDYEQYF
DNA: TGTGCCAGCAGTTACCGCCTGACCGATTACGAGCAGTACTTC

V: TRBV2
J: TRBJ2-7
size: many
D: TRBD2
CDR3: CAGSEAIPLAGAYEQYF
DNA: TGTGCCGGCAGTGAAGCCATTCCCTTAGCGGGAGCTTACGAGCAGTACTTC

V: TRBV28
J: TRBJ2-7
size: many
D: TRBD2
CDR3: CASSPGTSGRPYEQYF
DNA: TGTGCCAGCAGTCCGGGGACTAGCGGGAGGCCCTACGAGCAGTACTTC

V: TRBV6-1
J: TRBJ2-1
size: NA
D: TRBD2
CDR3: CASSFERGTGEQFF
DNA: TGTGCCAGCAGTTTCGAGCGGGGGACGGGTGAGCAGTTCTTC

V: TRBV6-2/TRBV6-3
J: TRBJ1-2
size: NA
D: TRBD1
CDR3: CASRTPLAGTGIYGYTF
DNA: TGTGCCAGCAGGACACCCCTAGCCGGGACAGGGATCTATGGCTACACCTTC

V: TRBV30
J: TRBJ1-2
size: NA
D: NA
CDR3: CAWTSHYGYTF
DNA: TGTGCCTGGACCTCTCACTATGGCTACACCTTC

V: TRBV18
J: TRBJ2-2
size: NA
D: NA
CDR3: CASSPPAHQANTGELFF
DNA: TGTGCCAGCTCACCACCGGCGCACCAAGCGAACACCGGGGAGCTGTTTTTT